Below, 20 T cell receptor beta chains from the same sample are listed, as sequenced in a study of cytomegalovirus exposure and HLA in healthy donors. The PCR was carried out with 60 Vbeta primers and 13 Jbeta primers. Data came from immunoSEQ multiplex PCR; TCRdb stores just in-frame clones and leaves some out. The sample has some 130,000 clones, roughly 70% seen once. Input material: PBMCs. The receptors stem from a man aged 25-40 years in good health and CMV-seronegative.

The chain is built from TRBV19 and TRBJ2-2; 9 positions agree with TRBD1. Germline V gene data show CDR1 as LNHDA and CDR2 as SQIVND (reference sequence). V shed 5 bases and J 1 base; nucleotides not matched to a gene: 11. The CDR3 length is 18 residues. CDR3 residues: CASSHRGRVFGNTGELFF. The CDR3 region has the DNA TGTGCCAGTAGTCACAGGGGGCGCGTCTTTGGGAACACCGGGGAGCTGTTTTTT. Supplemented by reference TRBV19 and TRBJ2-2, the full variable domain reads DGGITQSPKYLFRKEGQNVTLSCEQNLNHDAMYWYRQDPGQGLRLIYYSQIVNDFQKGDIAEGYSVSREKKESFPLTVTSAQKNPTAFYLCASSHRGRVFGNTGELFFGEGSRLTVL.

V gene TRBV5-1 combines with J gene TRBJ2-1; D possibly corresponds to TRBD1 (5 bases). This CDR3 contains 15 residues. The V and J ends lost 1 base and 3 bases respectively, with 11 bases between them. Germline V gene data show CDR1 as SGHRS and CDR2 as YFSETQ. CDR3 residues: CASSLNPQVYNEQFF. CDR3 DNA: TGCGCCAGCAGCTTGAACCCACAGGTCTACAATGAGCAGTTCTTC.

This rearrangement joins TRBV11-2 to TRBJ2-3; D not certain. Germline-derived CDR1 and CDR2 are SGHAT and FQNNGV. The V gene lost 5 bases and the J gene lost 0 bases, with 9 bases spanning the gap. The CDR3 is made up of 14 amino acids. CDR3 protein: CASSRVGSTDTQYF. In DNA, the CDR3 is TGTGCCAGCAGCCGCGTCGGGAGCACAGATACGCAGTATTTT.

The V and J genes are TRBV4-2 and TRBJ2-2; possibly TRBD2 for D (5 bases). Trimming stripped 4 bases from V and 0 bases from J, with 12 bases between. CDR1 is LGHNA and CDR2 is YNFKEQ in the germline V gene. This CDR3 has 16 residues. In nucleotides, the CDR3 is TGTGCCAGCAGCCGCGAGCGGACGGCGAACACCGGGGAGCTGTTTTTT. Translating it yields CASSRERTANTGELFF.

This clone was recorded a few times. J is TRBJ2-1 and V is TRBV6-5, with a possible D match to TRBD2 (6 bases). This CDR3 region has 15 residues. The germline V gene encodes CDR1 MNHEY and CDR2 SVGAGI. With 5 bases removed from V and 3 bases from J, the gap between germline ends came to 14 bases. This CDR3 is CASSPSLALYNEQFF. CDR3 nucleotide sequence: TGTGCCAGCAGTCCCTCGCTAGCGCTCTACAATGAGCAGTTCTTC.

The V gene is TRBV28, the J gene TRBJ1-3, with TRBD1 matching 11 bases. Per germline, CDR1 MDHEN and CDR2 SYDVKM. The junction had 6 bases not matched to a gene; V was cut back by 6 bases and J by 2 bases. This CDR3 spans 16 amino acids. As DNA, the CDR3 is TGTGCCAGCAGCCCAGGGGGACAGGGGGCTGGAAACACCATATATTTT. This codes for CASSPGGQGAGNTIYF.

V usage is TRBV7-8 and J usage is TRBJ2-1; no clear D gene. The germline V and J ends were trimmed by 3 bases and 5 bases, with 11 bases remaining between them. The CDR3 extends over 14 amino acids. Germline V lookup: CDR1 SGHVS, CDR2 FQNEAQ. The CDR3 sequence: CASSFQRADNEQFF. The CDR3 bases are TGTGCCAGCAGCTTTCAGCGCGCCGACAATGAGCAGTTCTTC.

In the case of this clone: This sample includes further DNA sequences coding for the same CDR3. The J gene is TRBJ2-5, the V gene TRBV5-1, with TRBD1 matching 9 bases. V dropped 2 bases and J dropped 4; count of bases not matched to a gene: 3. This CDR3 has 14 amino acids. In germline, CDR1 is SGHRS, CDR2 YFSETQ. The CDR3 sequence is CASSFGQGRETQYF. In nucleotides, the CDR3 is TGCGCCAGCAGCTTTGGACAGGGGAGAGAGACCCAGTACTTC.

This chain links TRBV9 with TRBJ2-1; 11 positions agree with TRBD2. CDR3 length equals 16 residues. Germline V gene data show CDR1 as SGDLS and CDR2 as YYNGEE. Trimming took 3 bases from V and 3 from J; bases not matched to a gene: 5. The CDR3 here is CASSDTGTSGYNEQFF. The CDR3 DNA sequence: TGTGCCAGCAGCGATACCGGGACTAGCGGCTACAATGAGCAGTTCTTC.

The chain recombines TRBV7-2 with TRBJ2-1; unclear D gene. The germline gives CDR1 SGHTA, CDR2 FQGNSA. V lost 1 base, J lost 9 bases, and 7 bases lay in between. The CDR3 runs to 12 residues. The CDR3: CASSLGAIEQFF. The CDR3 nucleotides read TGTGCCAGCAGCTTAGGGGCCATTGAGCAGTTCTTC.

J is TRBJ1-6 and V is TRBV30; D is possibly TRBD1 (6 bases). Germline lookup yields CDR1 GTSNPN and CDR2 SVGIG (reference sequence). Deletions cut 5 bases from V and 7 bases from J, with 12 bases between. The CDR3 extends over 13 amino acids. CDR3 DNA sequence: TGTGCCTGGGACTGGGGGCTGAATTCACCCCTCCACTTT. It encodes CAWDWGLNSPLHF.

The chain has TRBV28 and TRBJ1-2; 9 nucleotides line up with TRBD1. The CDR3 runs to 14 residues. Germline lookup yields CDR1 MDHEN and CDR2 SYDVKM. V lost 5 bases to trimming and J lost 3 bases; unmatched junction nucleotides: 4. This CDR3 is CASSTGGADYGYTF. The CDR3, as DNA: TGTGCCAGCAGTACAGGGGGCGCGGACTATGGCTACACCTTC.

The chain has TRBV6-5 and TRBJ1-1; D not resolved. The germline V gene has CDR1 MNHEY and CDR2 SVGAGI. The V and J ends lost 2 bases and 1 base respectively, with 5 bases between them. The CDR3 is made up of 13 amino acids. The CDR3: CASSYGRNTEAFF. DNA for the CDR3: TGTGCCAGCAGTTACGGGCGGAACACTGAAGCTTTCTTT.

This sequence joins TRBV7-2 and TRBJ2-7; 10 nucleotides align to TRBD1. J gave up 9 bases and V 5 bases, and 4 bases lay outside the gene matches. CDR1 and CDR2 from the germline V gene are SGHTA and FQGNSA. This CDR3 comprises 12 residues. CDR3 region: CASSPDRGRQYF. CDR3 DNA sequence: TGTGCCAGCAGCCCGGACAGGGGGAGGCAGTACTTC.

The gene calls are TRBV28 and TRBJ1-6, with TRBD1 identical over 9 bases. CDR1 MDHEN and CDR2 SYDVKM come from the germline V gene. V shed 4 bases, J shed 2 bases, and the junction held 6 bases outside the gene matches. The length of the CDR3 is 17 residues. The CDR3 sequence: CASSWRDRATYNSPLHF. The CDR3, as DNA: TGTGCCAGCAGTTGGAGGGACAGGGCCACCTATAATTCACCCCTCCACTTT.

This chain connects TRBV7-8 to TRBJ1-2; a weak D match, TRBD1 (6 bases). V was clipped by 1 base and J by 4 bases, with 13 bases between them. Germline-derived CDR1 and CDR2 are SGHVS and FQNEAQ. The length of the CDR3 is 15 residues. Here the CDR3 reads CASSLDVGAVYGYTF. In nucleotides, the CDR3 is TGTGCCAGCAGCTTAGATGTGGGGGCGGTCTATGGCTACACCTTC. Full variable domain (rest looked up from reference TRBV7-8 and TRBJ1-2): GAGVSQSPRYKVAKRGQDVALRCDPISGHVSLFWYQQALGQGPEFLTYFQNEAQLDKSGLPSDRFFAERPEGSVSTLKIQRTQQEDSAVYLCASSLDVGAVYGYTFGSGTRLTVV.

The chain employs TRBV6-1 and TRBJ1-1; D remains unclear. Trimming removed 2 bases at V and 6 bases at J, with 7 bases between. The CDR3 extends over 12 amino acids. Germline V CDR1 and CDR2: MNHNS, SASEGT. The CDR3, as DNA: TGTGCCAGCAGTGAACAGCGGTCTGAAGCTTTCTTT. This translates into CASSEQRSEAFF.

The rearrangement uses TRBV18 and TRBJ1-5; 8 bases match TRBD1. The V gene's germline CDR1 is KGHSH and CDR2 LQKENI. The CDR3 is made up of 18 amino acids. V shed 4 bases and J 3 bases; nucleotides not matched to a gene: 14. This chain's CDR3 is CASSLKVTGGRNNQPQHF. CDR3 sequence (DNA): TGTGCCAGCTCACTCAAGGTCACAGGGGGTCGAAACAATCAGCCCCAGCATTTT.

This clone showed up just a few times. The J gene is TRBJ2-7, the V gene TRBV6-5; 9 nucleotides match TRBD2. Trimming removed 2 bases from V and 0 bases from J; junction bases left unmatched: 2. Germline loops: CDR1 MNHEY, CDR2 SVGAGI. This CDR3 contains 15 residues. CDR3 bases: TGTGCCAGCAGTTACCATAGCGGGAGCTCCTACGAGCAGTACTTC. It encodes CASSYHSGSSYEQYF.

The chain uses TRBV28 and TRBJ2-3; D gene uncertain. Germline V gene lookup returns CDR1 MDHEN and CDR2 SYDVKM. This CDR3 contains 14 residues. V dropped 5 bases and J dropped 1 base, with 10 bases sitting between them. CDR3 sequence: CASSTLGGTDTQYF. CDR3 DNA: TGTGCCAGCAGTACCCTGGGCGGCACAGATACGCAGTATTTT.